This T cell receptor (beta chain) originates from a study of T-cell memory formation after mild COVID-19. CDR3 length: 14 amino acids. Germline CDR1 MNHEY, CDR2 SMNVEV (reference sequence). V lost 5 bases and J 6 bases, leaving 14 bases between the germline ends. Employing constant-segment primers, 5'RACE generated TCR alpha and TCR beta cDNA libraries bearing sample barcodes and UMIs. MiXCR, run by TCRdb on the 5' RACE reads, gives a single entry per CDR3 protein. The sample includes roughly 400,000 distinct CDR3 sequences, about 20% of them seen just once. Study observations and caveats: A second wave expanding day 15 to 37 was CD4+-biased; contracting clones were balanced. Contracting CD4+ clones were located mainly in CM and EM, and CD8+ clones in EMRA.

This clonotype was seen more than once but under ten times. What it recognizes is unknown. This receptor was taken from a man aged 18 to 29 who had mild COVID-19 (a few samples of this study predate the infection). Cell type and time point are not known. The chain combines TRBV27 with TRBJ2-1; the D gene is possibly TRBD2 (5 bases). Material: PBMCs or a T cell subset sorted from them (not recorded which). CDR3 coding DNA: TGTGCCAGCAGTCCCCTCGGGGTAAGCAATGAGCAGTTCTTC. Residues: CASSPLGVSNEQFF.